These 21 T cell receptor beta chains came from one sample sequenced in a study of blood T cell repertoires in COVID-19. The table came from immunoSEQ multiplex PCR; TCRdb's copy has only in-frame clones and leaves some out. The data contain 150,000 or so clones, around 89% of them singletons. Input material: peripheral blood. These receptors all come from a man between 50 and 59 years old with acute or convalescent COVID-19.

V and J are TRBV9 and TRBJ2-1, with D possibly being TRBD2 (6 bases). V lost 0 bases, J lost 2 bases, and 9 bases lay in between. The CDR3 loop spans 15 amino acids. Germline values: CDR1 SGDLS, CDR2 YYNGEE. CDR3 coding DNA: TGTGCCAGCAGCGTAGTGGCGGGACCCTACAATGAGCAGTTCTTC. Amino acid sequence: CASSVVAGPYNEQFF.

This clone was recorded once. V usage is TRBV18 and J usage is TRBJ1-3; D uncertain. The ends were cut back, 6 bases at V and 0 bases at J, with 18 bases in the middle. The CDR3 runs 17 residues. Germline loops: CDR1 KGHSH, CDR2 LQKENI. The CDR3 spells CASSSSRSRVSGNTIYF. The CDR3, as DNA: TGTGCCAGCTCGTCCTCTCGGTCGCGGGTCTCTGGAAACACCATATATTTT.

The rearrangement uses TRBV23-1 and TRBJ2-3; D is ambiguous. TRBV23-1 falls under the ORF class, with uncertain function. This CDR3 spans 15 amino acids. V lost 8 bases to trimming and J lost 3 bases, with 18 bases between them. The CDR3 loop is CASCLPAVGTDTQYF. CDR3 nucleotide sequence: TGCGCCAGCTGCTTACCGGCGGTAGGTACAGATACGCAGTATTTT.

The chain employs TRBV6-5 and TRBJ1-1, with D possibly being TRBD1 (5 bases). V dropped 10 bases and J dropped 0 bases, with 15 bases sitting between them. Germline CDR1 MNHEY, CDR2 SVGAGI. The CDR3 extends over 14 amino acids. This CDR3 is CATQPRQMNTEAFF. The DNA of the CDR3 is TGTGCCACCCAGCCCCGACAGATGAACACTGAAGCTTTCTTT.

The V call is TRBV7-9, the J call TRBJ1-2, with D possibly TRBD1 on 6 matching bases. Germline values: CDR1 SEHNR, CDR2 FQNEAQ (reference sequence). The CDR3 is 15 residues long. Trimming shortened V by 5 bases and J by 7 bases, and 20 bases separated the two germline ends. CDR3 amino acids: CASSGGGPGKAGYTF. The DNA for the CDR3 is TGTGCCAGCAGCGGCGGGGGGCCCGGGAAAGCTGGCTACACCTTC.

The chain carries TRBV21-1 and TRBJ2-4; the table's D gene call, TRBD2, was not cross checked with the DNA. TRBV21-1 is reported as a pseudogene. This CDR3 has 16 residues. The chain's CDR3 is CASTAALRAAKNIQYF. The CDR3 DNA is TGTGCCAGCACCGCTGCGCTGAGGGCTGCCAAAAACATTCAGTACTTC.

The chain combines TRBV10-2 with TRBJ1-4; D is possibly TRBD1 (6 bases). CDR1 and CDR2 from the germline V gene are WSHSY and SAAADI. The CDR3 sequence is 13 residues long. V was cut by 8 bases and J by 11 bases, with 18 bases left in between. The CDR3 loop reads CASHSSQRGKLFF. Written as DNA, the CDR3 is TGCGCCAGCCATAGTTCGCAGAGGGGGAAACTGTTTTTT.

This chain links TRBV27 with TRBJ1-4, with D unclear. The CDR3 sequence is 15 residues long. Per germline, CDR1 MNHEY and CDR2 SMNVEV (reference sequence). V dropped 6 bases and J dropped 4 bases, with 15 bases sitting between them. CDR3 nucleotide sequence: TGTGCCAGCAGCCGTTGGGCCCGGGGTAATGAAAAACTGTTTTTT. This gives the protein CASSRWARGNEKLFF.

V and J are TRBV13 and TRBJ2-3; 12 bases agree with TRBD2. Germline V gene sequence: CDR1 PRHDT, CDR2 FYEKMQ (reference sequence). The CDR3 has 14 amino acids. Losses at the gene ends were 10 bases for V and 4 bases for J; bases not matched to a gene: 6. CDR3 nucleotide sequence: TGTGCCACCGCTAGCGGGGGGGCGTCAGATACGCAGTATTTT. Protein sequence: CATASGGASDTQYF.

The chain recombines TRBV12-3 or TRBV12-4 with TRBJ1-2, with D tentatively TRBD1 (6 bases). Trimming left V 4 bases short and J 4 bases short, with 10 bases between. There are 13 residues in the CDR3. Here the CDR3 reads CASSSDSFYGYTF. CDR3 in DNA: TGTGCCAGCAGTTCGGACAGCTTCTATGGCTACACCTTC.

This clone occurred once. In DNA, the CDR3 is TGTGCCAGCAGCCCCCGAGGACAGGAAGCTTTCTTT. Its protein product is CASSPRGQEAFF. This chain connects TRBV6-6 to TRBJ1-1; the D gene is possibly TRBD1 (6 bases). The CDR3 is made up of 12 amino acids. From germline, CDR1 is MNHNY and CDR2 SVGAGI (reference sequence). The germline V and J ends were trimmed by 6 bases and 8 bases, with 13 bases remaining between them.

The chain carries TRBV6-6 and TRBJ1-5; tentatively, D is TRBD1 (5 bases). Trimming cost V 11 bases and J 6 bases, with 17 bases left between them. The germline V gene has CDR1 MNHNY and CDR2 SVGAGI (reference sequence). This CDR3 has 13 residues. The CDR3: CAAGGGTSQPQHF. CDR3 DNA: TGTGCCGCGGGGGGGGGTACGAGTCAGCCCCAGCATTTT.

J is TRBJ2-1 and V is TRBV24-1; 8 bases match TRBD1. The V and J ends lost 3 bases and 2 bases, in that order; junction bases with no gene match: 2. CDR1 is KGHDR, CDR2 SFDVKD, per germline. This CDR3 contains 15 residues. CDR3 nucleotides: TGTGCCACCAGTGATCTCAGGGGGCCCTACAATGAGCAGTTCTTC. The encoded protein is CATSDLRGPYNEQFF.

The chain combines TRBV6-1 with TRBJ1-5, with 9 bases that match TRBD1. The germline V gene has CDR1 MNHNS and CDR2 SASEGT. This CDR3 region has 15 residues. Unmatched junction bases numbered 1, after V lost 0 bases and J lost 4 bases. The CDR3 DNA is TGTGCCAGCAGTGAAGCAGGACAGGGGAATCAGCCCCAGCATTTT. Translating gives CASSEAGQGNQPQHF.

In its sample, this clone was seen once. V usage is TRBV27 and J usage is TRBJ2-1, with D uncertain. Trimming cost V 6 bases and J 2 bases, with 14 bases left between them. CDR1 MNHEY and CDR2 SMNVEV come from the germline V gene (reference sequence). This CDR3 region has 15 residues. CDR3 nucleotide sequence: TGTGCCAGCAGGGCGTTGACATCAACCTACAATGAGCAGTTCTTC. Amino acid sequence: CASRALTSTYNEQFF.

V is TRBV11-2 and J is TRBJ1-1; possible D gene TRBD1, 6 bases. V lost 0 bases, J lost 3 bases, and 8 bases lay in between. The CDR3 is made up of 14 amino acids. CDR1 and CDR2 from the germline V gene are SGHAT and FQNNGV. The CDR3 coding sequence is TGTGCCAGCAGCTTAGATGGACAGTACACTGAAGCTTTCTTT. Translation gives CASSLDGQYTEAFF.

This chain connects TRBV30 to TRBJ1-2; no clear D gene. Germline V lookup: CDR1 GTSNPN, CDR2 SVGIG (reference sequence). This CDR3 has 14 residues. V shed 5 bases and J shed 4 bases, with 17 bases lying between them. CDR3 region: CAWALGLDSYGYTF. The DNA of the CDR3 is TGTGCCTGGGCCCTCGGGTTAGATTCCTATGGCTACACCTTC.

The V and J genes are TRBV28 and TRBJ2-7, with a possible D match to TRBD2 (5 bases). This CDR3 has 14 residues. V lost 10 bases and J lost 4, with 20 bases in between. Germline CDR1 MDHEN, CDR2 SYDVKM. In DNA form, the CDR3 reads TGTGCCACCGGATTCTTGGCACGGGGATACGAGCAGTACTTC. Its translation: CATGFLARGYEQYF.

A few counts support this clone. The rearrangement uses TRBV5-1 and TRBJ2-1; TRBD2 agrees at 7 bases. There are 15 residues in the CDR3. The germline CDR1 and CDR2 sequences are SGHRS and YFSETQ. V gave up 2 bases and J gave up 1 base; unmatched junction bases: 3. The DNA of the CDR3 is TGCGCCAGCAGCTTAGGACTAGAATCCTACAATGAGCAGTTCTTC. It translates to CASSLGLESYNEQFF.

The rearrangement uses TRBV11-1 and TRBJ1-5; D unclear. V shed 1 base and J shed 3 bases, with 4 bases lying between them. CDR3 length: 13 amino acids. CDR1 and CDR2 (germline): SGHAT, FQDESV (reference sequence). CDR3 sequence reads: CASSLDYNQPQHF. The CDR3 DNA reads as TGTGCCAGCAGCTTAGACTACAATCAGCCCCAGCATTTT.

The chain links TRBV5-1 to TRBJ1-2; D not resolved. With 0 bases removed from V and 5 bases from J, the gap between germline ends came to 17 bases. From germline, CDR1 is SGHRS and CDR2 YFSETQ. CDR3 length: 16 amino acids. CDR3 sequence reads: CASSLVGSSDLYGYTF. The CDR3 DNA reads TGCGCCAGCAGCTTGGTCGGGTCGTCGGATCTTTATGGCTACACCTTC.